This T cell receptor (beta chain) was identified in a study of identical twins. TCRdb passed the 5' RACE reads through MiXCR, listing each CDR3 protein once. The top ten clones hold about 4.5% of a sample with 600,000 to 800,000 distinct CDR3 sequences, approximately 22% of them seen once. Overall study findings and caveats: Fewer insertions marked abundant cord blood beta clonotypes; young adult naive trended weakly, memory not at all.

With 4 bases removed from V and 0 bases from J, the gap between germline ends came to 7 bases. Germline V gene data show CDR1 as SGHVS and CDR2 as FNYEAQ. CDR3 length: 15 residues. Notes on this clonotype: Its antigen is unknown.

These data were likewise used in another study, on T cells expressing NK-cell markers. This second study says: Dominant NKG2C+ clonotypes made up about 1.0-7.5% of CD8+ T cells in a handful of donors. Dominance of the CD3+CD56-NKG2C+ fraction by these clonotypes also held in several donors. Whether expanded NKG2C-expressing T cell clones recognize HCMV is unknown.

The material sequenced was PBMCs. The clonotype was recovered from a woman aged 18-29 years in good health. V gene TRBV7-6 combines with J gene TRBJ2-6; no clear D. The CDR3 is CASSSPGSGANVLTF. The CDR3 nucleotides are TGTGCCAGCAGCTCCCCCGGCTCTGGGGCCAACGTCCTGACTTTC. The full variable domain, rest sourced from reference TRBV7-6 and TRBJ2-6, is GAGVSQSPRYKVTKRGQDVALRCDPISGHVSLYWYRQALGQGPEFLTYFNYEAQQDKSGLPNDRFSAERPEGSISTLTIQRTEQRDSAMYRCASSSPGSGANVLTFGAGSRLTVL.